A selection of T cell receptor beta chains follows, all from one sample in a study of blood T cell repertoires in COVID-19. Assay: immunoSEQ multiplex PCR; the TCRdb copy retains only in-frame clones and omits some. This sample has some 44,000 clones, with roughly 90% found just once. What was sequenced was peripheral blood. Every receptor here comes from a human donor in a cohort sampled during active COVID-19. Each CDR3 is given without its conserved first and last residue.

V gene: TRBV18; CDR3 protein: ASSPTHSSYNEQF
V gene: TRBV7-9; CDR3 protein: ASSNLGGGVYEQY
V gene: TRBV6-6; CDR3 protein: ASRTGTGGNEQF
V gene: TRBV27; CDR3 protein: ASSRVSNQPQH
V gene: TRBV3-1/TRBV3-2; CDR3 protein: ASSPLAGGEF
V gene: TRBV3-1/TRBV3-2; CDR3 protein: ASSHHGAGGSQPQH
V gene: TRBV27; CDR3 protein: ASSFTSAPDYEQY
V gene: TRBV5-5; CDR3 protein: ASSLEHAGQPSN
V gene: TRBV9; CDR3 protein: ASSTRGQGSSGNTIY
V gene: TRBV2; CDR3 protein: ASSEVGQGFTSPLH
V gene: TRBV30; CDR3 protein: AWSPTGWTEAF
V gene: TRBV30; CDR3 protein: AWALNSNQPQH
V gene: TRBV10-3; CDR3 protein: AISAGIYNSPLH
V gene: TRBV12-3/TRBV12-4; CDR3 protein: ASSLSAGEQF
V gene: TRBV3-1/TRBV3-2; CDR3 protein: ASSFSSGTGYTEAF
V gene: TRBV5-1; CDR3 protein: ASSFGGTKMNTEAF
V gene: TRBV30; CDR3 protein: AWNPGQGGRQPQH
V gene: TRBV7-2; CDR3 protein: ASSLRGGDGNIQY
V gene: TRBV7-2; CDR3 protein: ASSLVHQNGANVLT
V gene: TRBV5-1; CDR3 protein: ASFDRSNTEAF
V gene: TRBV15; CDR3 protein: ATSIPSDTEAF
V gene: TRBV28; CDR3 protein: ASSSPVAGTTQETQY
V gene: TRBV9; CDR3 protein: ASSVIAGDTQY